This T cell receptor beta chain was sequenced during a study of quantifying T cell responses using KT2 cells. Study context: Reverse transcription used primers in the TCR alpha and beta constant regions. General observations from the study: KT2 clone alpha and beta sequence counts scaled linearly with input KT2 cell number.

Concerning this clonotype itself: The antigen is not known.

Each cDNA got a UMI-containing oligo ligated at its 3' end. The first PCR ran about 4 cycles with an equimolar RC1.1 and RC1.2 beta primer mix. TCRdb re-analysed the UMI-ligation and nested PCR reads in MiXCR, keeping a single row per CDR3 protein. The table lists 40,000 to 55,000 distinct CDR3 sequences, around a tenth of them singletons. Unfractionated PBMC were spiked with known numbers of KT2 clone cells. KT2 cells were mixed with fixed PBMC numbers at varying ratios. The CDR3 is made up of 14 amino acids. In germline, CDR1 is SGHTA, CDR2 FQGNSA. The V and J ends lost 5 bases and 5 bases, in that order; junction bases with no gene match: 7.

The sequenced sample was PBMCs spiked with cells of the T cell clone KT2. This receptor was taken from a human donor. The rearrangement uses TRBV7-2 and TRBJ1-1; 8 nucleotides match TRBD1. In DNA form, the CDR3 reads TGTGCCAGCAGCACGGGACAGGCCAGGACTGAAGCTTTCTTT. It is translated as CASSTGQARTEAFF.